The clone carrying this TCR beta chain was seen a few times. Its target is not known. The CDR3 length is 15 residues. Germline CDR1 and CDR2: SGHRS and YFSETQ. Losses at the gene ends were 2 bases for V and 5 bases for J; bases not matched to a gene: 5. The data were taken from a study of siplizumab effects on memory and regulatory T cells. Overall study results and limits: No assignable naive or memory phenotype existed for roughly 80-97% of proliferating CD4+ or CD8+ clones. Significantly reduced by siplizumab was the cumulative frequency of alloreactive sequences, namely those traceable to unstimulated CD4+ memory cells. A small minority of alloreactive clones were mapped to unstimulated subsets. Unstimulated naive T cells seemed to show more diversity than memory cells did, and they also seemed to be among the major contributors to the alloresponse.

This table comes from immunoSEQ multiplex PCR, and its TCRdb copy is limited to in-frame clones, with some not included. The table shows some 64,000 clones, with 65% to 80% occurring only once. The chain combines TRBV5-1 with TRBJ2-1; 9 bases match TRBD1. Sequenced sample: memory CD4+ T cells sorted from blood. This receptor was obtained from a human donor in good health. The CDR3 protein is CASSLEGQGHNEQFF. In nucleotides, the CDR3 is TGCGCCAGCAGCTTAGAGGGACAGGGACACAATGAGCAGTTCTTC.